The 26 T cell receptor beta chains given below trace back to one sample, sequenced in a study of blood T cell repertoires in COVID-19. Only in-frame clones appear in the TCRdb table, and some are missing; sequencing was by immunoSEQ multiplex PCR. This sample yields about 130,000 clones, of which about 88% are seen a single time; about 4% belongs to the top ten. What was sequenced was peripheral blood. The receptors derive from a man aged 50 or older with active COVID-19.

V and J are TRBV5-6 and TRBJ2-1, with a tentative D call TRBD2 (6 bases). The CDR3 runs to 13 residues. Germline-derived CDR1 and CDR2 are SGHDT and YYEEEE. V dropped 4 bases and J dropped 10 bases, with 15 bases sitting between them. The CDR3 nucleotides are TGTGCCAGCAGCGGGGTTGGGGCGGGAGAGCAGTTCTTC. This encodes CASSGVGAGEQFF.

This rearrangement joins TRBV20-1 to TRBJ1-6; the D gene is possibly TRBD1 (5 bases). CDR3 size: 11 residues. Germline V gene data show CDR1 as DFQATT and CDR2 as SNEGSKA (reference sequence). V lost 2 bases, J lost 11 bases, and 7 bases lay in between. CDR3 sequence: CSARQGTPLHF. In DNA, the CDR3 is TGCAGTGCTAGACAGGGTACACCCCTCCACTTT.

The chain carries TRBV19 and TRBJ2-4; possible D gene TRBD1, 5 bases. The CDR3 totals 14 residues. The V and J ends lost 3 bases and 0 bases respectively, with 6 bases between them. Germline CDR1 and CDR2: LNHDA and SQIVND (reference sequence). In DNA form, the CDR3 reads TGTGCCAGTAGTATTGGGGCAGCCAAAAACATTCAGTACTTC. Encoded protein: CASSIGAAKNIQYF. The full variable domain, with the rest looked up from reference TRBV19 and TRBJ2-4, is DGGITQSPKYLFRKEGQNVTLSCEQNLNHDAMYWYRQDPGQGLRLIYYSQIVNDFQKGDIAEGYSVSREKKESFPLTVTSAQKNPTAFYLCASSIGAAKNIQYFGAGTRLSVL.

The chain has TRBV5-6 and TRBJ1-3; 8 nucleotides align to TRBD1. This CDR3 comprises 15 residues. Germline V gene sequence: CDR1 SGHDT, CDR2 YYEEEE. The ends lost 2 bases at V and 4 bases at J; junction bases unmatched: 5. CDR3: CASSFQGAYGNTIYF. The CDR3 DNA is TGTGCCAGCAGCTTCCAGGGGGCATACGGAAACACCATATATTTT.

The chain links TRBV7-3 to TRBJ1-6, with unresolved D. CDR1 is SGHTA and CDR2 is FQGTGA in the germline V gene. The CDR3 is 13 residues long. V shed 1 base and J shed 11 bases, with 9 bases lying between them. This CDR3 reads CASSLSSVAPLHF. CDR3 bases: TGTGCCAGCAGCTTAAGCAGTGTGGCACCCCTCCACTTT. The full variable domain, in which reference TRBV7-3 and TRBJ1-6 provide the parts outside the CDR3, is GAGVSQTPSNKVTEKGKYVELRCDPISGHTALYWYRQSLGQGPEFLIYFQGTGAADDSGLPNDRFFAVRPEGSVSTLKIQRTERGDSAVYLCASSLSSVAPLHFGNGTRLTVT.

The V and J genes are TRBV9 and TRBJ2-5; D is uncertain. The length of the CDR3 is 14 residues. The germline V gene encodes CDR1 SGDLS and CDR2 YYNGEE. V was pared by 0 bases and J by 2 bases, with 8 bases between. The DNA of the CDR3 is TGTGCCAGCAGCGTAGGAGTCTCTCAAGAGACCCAGTACTTC. It codes for CASSVGVSQETQYF. The full variable domain, in which reference TRBV9 and TRBJ2-5 provide the parts outside the CDR3, is DSGVTQTPKHLITATGQRVTLRCSPRSGDLSVYWYQQSLDQGLQFLIQYYNGEERAKGNILERFSAQQFPDLHSELNLSSLELGDSALYFCASSVGVSQETQYFGPGTRLLVL.

The chain is built from TRBV7-8 and TRBJ2-7, with 10 bases lining up with TRBD2. This CDR3 comprises 13 residues. From germline, CDR1 is SGHVS and CDR2 FQNEAQ. This CDR3 reads CASRLAGGYEQYV. For the CDR3, the DNA is TGTGCCAGCAGATTAGCGGGAGGTTACGAGCAGTACGTC.

This chain connects TRBV15 to TRBJ2-1; D may be TRBD2 (6 bases). CDR3 size: 12 residues. The germline V gene has CDR1 LNHNV and CDR2 YYDKDF (reference sequence). Trimming shortened V by 9 bases and J by 4 bases, and 10 bases separated the two germline ends. DNA for the CDR3: TGTGCCACGGGACTGCTATACAATGAGCAGTTCTTC. This gives the protein CATGLLYNEQFF. Full variable domain (outside the CDR3, taken from reference TRBV15 and TRBJ2-1): DAMVIQNPRYQVTQFGKPVTLSCSQTLNHNVMYWYQQKSSQAPKLLFHYYDKDFNNEADTPDNFQSRRPNTSFCFLDIRSPGLGDTAMYLCATGLLYNEQFFGPGTRLTVL.

The chain is built from TRBV24-1 and TRBJ2-2, with a possible D match to TRBD2 (5 bases). Germline V gene data show CDR1 as KGHDR and CDR2 as SFDVKD. The germline V and J ends were trimmed by 6 bases and 0 bases, with 7 bases remaining between them. This CDR3 comprises 14 residues. CDR3 sequence: CATSLSANTGELFF. The CDR3 DNA is TGTGCCACCAGTCTTAGCGCGAACACCGGGGAGCTGTTTTTT.

The chain couples TRBV5-1 to TRBJ1-5; TRBD1 agrees at 7 bases. Germline V gives CDR1 SGHRS, CDR2 YFSETQ. The CDR3 is 14 amino acids. V lost 0 bases to trimming and J lost 6 bases; unmatched junction nucleotides: 3. The CDR3, as DNA: TGCGCCAGCAGCTTGGGACAGGGTAGTCAGCCCCAGCATTTT. It specifies CASSLGQGSQPQHF.

This clone turned up a few times. CDR3 nucleotide sequence: TGTGCCAGCAGAAAGGGACAGGGATTCTCCTACGAGCAGTACTTC. This gives the protein CASRKGQGFSYEQYF. The chain links TRBV2 to TRBJ2-7; 9 bases align to TRBD1. Germline V gene sequence: CDR1 SNHLY, CDR2 FYNNEI. The CDR3 sequence is 15 residues long. The ends lost 6 bases at V and 0 bases at J; junction bases unmatched: 6.

The chain employs TRBV24-1 and TRBJ2-1; 8 bases are shared with TRBD2. V lost 2 bases, J lost 4 bases, and 3 bases stayed unmatched. The CDR3 contains 15 residues. The germline CDR1 and CDR2 sequences are KGHDR and SFDVKD. The CDR3: CATSDWSGGYNEQFF. DNA of the CDR3: TGTGCCACCAGTGATTGGAGCGGGGGTTACAATGAGCAGTTCTTC.

This chain uses TRBV6-6 with TRBJ1-1; D may be TRBD1 (5 bases). V lost 7 bases, J lost 4 bases, and 13 bases lay in between. The CDR3 consists of 13 residues. From germline, CDR1 is MNHNY and CDR2 SVGAGI (reference sequence). The CDR3 protein is CASTLGVSTEAFF. In DNA form, the CDR3 reads TGTGCCAGCACCCTAGGGGTGAGCACTGAAGCTTTCTTT.

This chain joins TRBV5-4 and TRBJ1-3; TRBD1 agrees at 12 bases. The CDR3 is 16 amino acids. The J segment lost 9 bases and the V segment lost 4 bases, leaving 11 bases of the junction unmatched. Germline values: CDR1 SGHNT, CDR2 YYREEE (reference sequence). This chain's CDR3 is CASSIDPGQGARTIYF. In DNA form, the CDR3 reads TGTGCCAGCAGCATAGACCCGGGACAGGGGGCGCGCACCATATATTTT.

The CDR3 coding sequence is TGTGCCAGCAGCGTAGTTGGTAGCGGGAGGGCCGGAGATACGCAGTATTTT. It yields the protein CASSVVGSGRAGDTQYF. The chain uses TRBV9 and TRBJ2-3; 11 nucleotides match TRBD2. J gave up 5 bases and V 0 bases, and 8 bases lay outside the gene matches. Germline lookup yields CDR1 SGDLS and CDR2 YYNGEE. The CDR3 totals 17 residues.

J is TRBJ2-7 and V is TRBV18; D is possibly TRBD1 (6 bases). Germline V gene lookup returns CDR1 KGHSH and CDR2 LQKENI. The V gene lost 3 bases and the J gene lost 3 bases, with 12 bases spanning the gap. The CDR3 totals 14 residues. The CDR3: CASSPRDTNYEQYF. The CDR3 nucleotides are TGTGCCAGCTCACCCCGGGACACTAACTACGAGCAGTACTTC. The full variable domain, with the rest looked up from reference TRBV18 and TRBJ2-7, is NAGVMQNPRHLVRRRGQEARLRCSPMKGHSHVYWYRQLPEEGLKFMVYLQKENIIDESGMPKERFSAEFPKEGPSILRIQQVVRGDSAAYFCASSPRDTNYEQYFGPGTRLTVT.

The rearrangement links TRBV7-2 to TRBJ1-6, with 8 bases matching TRBD1. Germline V gene lookup returns CDR1 SGHTA and CDR2 FQGNSA. CDR3 length: 14 residues. Unmatched junction bases numbered 3, after V lost 4 bases and J lost 7 bases. The DNA for the CDR3 is TGTGCCAGCAGCTCGACAGGGGCGAATTCACCCCTCCACTTT. Translating gives CASSSTGANSPLHF.

CDR3 sequence: CASSPAGGRFYEQYV. The CDR3 nucleotides are TGTGCCAGCAGTCCCGCGGGGGGGCGCTTTTACGAGCAGTACGTC. The chain combines TRBV6-5 with TRBJ2-7; TRBD2 agrees at 9 bases. The germline V gene encodes CDR1 MNHEY and CDR2 SVGAGI. The CDR3 sequence is 15 residues long. J was trimmed by 4 bases and V by 5 bases; bases with no gene match: 9.

The chain uses TRBV9 and TRBJ1-2, with 7 bases identical to TRBD1. This CDR3 spans 14 amino acids. Unmatched junction bases numbered 7, after V lost 2 bases and J lost 6 bases. Germline V CDR1 and CDR2: SGDLS, YYNGEE. CDR3 loop: CASSVATGYDGYTF. CDR3 coding DNA: TGTGCCAGCAGCGTCGCGACAGGGTATGATGGCTACACCTTC.

The CDR3 loop is CASSEGATRKETQYF. As DNA, the CDR3 is TGTGCCAGCAGTGAAGGGGCTACAAGAAAGGAGACCCAGTACTTC. The J gene is TRBJ2-5, the V gene TRBV2; no firm D call. V lost 1 base, J lost 5 bases, and 14 bases lay in between. The CDR3 is 15 amino acids. CDR1 SNHLY and CDR2 FYNNEI come from the germline V gene. The full variable domain, in which reference TRBV2 and TRBJ2-5 provide the parts outside the CDR3, is EPEVTQTPSHQVTQMGQEVILRCVPISNHLYFYWYRQILGQKVEFLVSFYNNEISEKSEIFDDQFSVERPDGSNFTLKIRSTKLEDSAMYFCASSEGATRKETQYFGPGTRLLVL.

The rearrangement links TRBV6-5 to TRBJ2-2, with 8 bases matching TRBD2. Looked up from germline, CDR1 is MNHEY and CDR2 is SVGAGI. CDR3 length: 15 residues. The trim removed 8 bases at V and 4 bases at J, leaving 9 bases unmatched. This CDR3 is CASVTGGPGTGELFF. The CDR3 DNA is TGTGCCAGCGTCACGGGAGGGCCAGGCACCGGGGAGCTGTTTTTT.

The chain has TRBV5-1 and TRBJ2-7; the D gene is possibly TRBD1 (6 bases). CDR3 length equals 13 residues. The germline gives CDR1 SGHRS, CDR2 YFSETQ. Trimming stripped 2 bases from V and 5 bases from J, with 11 bases between. The CDR3 nucleotides read TGCGCCAGCAGCTTCGTGTCAGGGGACGAGCAGTACTTC. Protein: CASSFVSGDEQYF.

V usage is TRBV18 and J usage is TRBJ2-3; weak D call: TRBD2 (6 bases). CDR3 length: 14 amino acids. Germline V gene data show CDR1 as KGHSH and CDR2 as LQKENI. Trimming took 3 bases from V and 4 from J, leaving 11 bases between them. CDR3 nucleotide sequence: TGTGCCAGCTCACCTGAGACTAGGGCAGATACGCAGTATTTT. Translating it yields CASSPETRADTQYF.

This chain links TRBV14 with TRBJ2-1; D is unresolved. Germline CDR1 and CDR2: SGHDN and FVKESK. Trimming shortened V by 3 bases and J by 6 bases, and 6 bases separated the two germline ends. The CDR3 extends over 12 amino acids. In nucleotides, the CDR3 is TGTGCCAGCAGCCAGTACGGCAATGAGCAGTTCTTC. Translated, it gives CASSQYGNEQFF.

This chain links TRBV4-2 with TRBJ2-5; D is possibly TRBD2 (6 bases). CDR1 is LGHNA, CDR2 YNFKEQ, per germline. This CDR3 is 16 amino acids long. The V end lost 4 bases, the J end lost 0 bases, and 15 bases lay between the germline ends. The CDR3 DNA is TGTGCCAGCAGCCTTACCTTCGCGGGGAACCAAGAGACCCAGTACTTC. It yields the protein CASSLTFAGNQETQYF.

V is TRBV5-1 and J is TRBJ1-1, with 10 bases lining up with TRBD1. This CDR3 contains 16 residues. Trimming removed 4 bases from V and 1 base from J; junction bases left unmatched: 7. In germline, CDR1 is SGHRS, CDR2 YFSETQ. This CDR3 reads CASSPGQGMGNTEAFF. DNA for the CDR3: TGCGCCAGCAGCCCGGGACAGGGGATGGGGAACACTGAAGCTTTCTTT.